The present T cell receptor (beta chain) was sequenced within a study of shared clonotypes between healthy human individuals. Study results and limitations: On the whole, naive subsets had larger estimated richness than memory subsets had.

Clones were read by immunoSEQ multiplex PCR, and TCRdb kept only the in-frame ones, dropping some. The sample lists about 1.9 million clones, just over 90% occurring once. CD45RO-negative cells were positively selected for CCR7, leaving out terminally differentiated effector memory CD45RA+ cells. Of note for this clone: Antigen unknown.

The CDR3 is 14 residues long. V lost 6 bases and J lost 4; bases outside the gene matches: 7. The germline V gene encodes CDR1 MNHEY and CDR2 SVGAGI. The V and J genes are TRBV6-5 and TRBJ1-2; 8 bases fit TRBD1. Sequencing used naive CD8+ T cells from PBMCs. The sequence came from a man younger than 35 in good health. Some clones in this sample may be carry-over from other donors' samples. The CDR3, as DNA: TGTGCCAGCAGCCTCAGGGGGCCCGGCTATGGCTACACCTTC. Translation: CASSLRGPGYGYTF.